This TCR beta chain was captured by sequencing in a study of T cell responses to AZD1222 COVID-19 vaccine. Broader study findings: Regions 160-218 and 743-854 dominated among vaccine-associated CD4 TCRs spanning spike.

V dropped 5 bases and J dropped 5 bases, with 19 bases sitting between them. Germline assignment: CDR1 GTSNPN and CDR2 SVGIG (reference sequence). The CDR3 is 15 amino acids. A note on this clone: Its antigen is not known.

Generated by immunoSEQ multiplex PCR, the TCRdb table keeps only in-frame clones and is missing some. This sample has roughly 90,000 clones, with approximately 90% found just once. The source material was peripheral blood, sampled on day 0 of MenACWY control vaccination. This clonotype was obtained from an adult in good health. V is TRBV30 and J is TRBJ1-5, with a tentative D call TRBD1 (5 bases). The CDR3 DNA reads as TGTGCCTGGGATCCGGGACCGGCAGGATATCAGCCCCAGCATTTT. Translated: CAWDPGPAGYQPQHF.